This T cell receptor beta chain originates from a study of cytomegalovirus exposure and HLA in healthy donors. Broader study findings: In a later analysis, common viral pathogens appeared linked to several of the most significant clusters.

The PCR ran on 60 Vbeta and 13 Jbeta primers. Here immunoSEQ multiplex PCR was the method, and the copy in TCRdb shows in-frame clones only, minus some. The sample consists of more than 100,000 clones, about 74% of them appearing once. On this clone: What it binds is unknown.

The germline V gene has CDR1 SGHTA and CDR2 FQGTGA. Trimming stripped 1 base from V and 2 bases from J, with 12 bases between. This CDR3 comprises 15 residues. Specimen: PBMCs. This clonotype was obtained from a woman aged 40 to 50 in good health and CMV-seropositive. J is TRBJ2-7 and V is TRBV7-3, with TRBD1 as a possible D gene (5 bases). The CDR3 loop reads CASSLNPGPAYEQYF. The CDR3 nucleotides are TGTGCCAGCAGCTTAAACCCAGGGCCGGCCTACGAGCAGTACTTC.